The sequence of this TCR beta chain was determined in a study of OX40 agonist ivuxolimab in advanced cancers. This CDR3 spans 16 amino acids. Germline CDR1 and CDR2: SEHNR and FQNEAQ (reference sequence). J gave up 6 bases and V 2 bases, and 11 bases lay outside the gene matches. Assay: immunoSEQ multiplex PCR; the TCRdb copy retains only in-frame clones and omits some. The sample yields some 54,000 clones, around 77% seen once. This receptor was taken from an adult with an advanced solid tumor such as melanoma, head and neck, liver or kidney cancer. The gene calls are TRBV7-9 and TRBJ2-3; 7 bases agree with TRBD2. The specimen comprised CD4+ or CD8+ T cells sorted from blood, sampled in a trial of the OX40 agonist ivuxolimab. The CDR3 sequence is CASSLSRGLIADTQYF. The CDR3 bases are TGTGCCAGCAGCTTATCTCGGGGACTAATAGCCGATACGCAGTATTTT. Based on the CDR3 plus reference TRBV7-9 and TRBJ2-3, the full variable domain is DTGVSQNPRHKITKRGQNVTFRCDPISEHNRLYWYRQTLGQGPEFLTYFQNEAQLEKSRLLSDRFSAERPKGSFSTLEIQRTEQGDSAMYLCASSLSRGLIADTQYFGPGTRLTVL.